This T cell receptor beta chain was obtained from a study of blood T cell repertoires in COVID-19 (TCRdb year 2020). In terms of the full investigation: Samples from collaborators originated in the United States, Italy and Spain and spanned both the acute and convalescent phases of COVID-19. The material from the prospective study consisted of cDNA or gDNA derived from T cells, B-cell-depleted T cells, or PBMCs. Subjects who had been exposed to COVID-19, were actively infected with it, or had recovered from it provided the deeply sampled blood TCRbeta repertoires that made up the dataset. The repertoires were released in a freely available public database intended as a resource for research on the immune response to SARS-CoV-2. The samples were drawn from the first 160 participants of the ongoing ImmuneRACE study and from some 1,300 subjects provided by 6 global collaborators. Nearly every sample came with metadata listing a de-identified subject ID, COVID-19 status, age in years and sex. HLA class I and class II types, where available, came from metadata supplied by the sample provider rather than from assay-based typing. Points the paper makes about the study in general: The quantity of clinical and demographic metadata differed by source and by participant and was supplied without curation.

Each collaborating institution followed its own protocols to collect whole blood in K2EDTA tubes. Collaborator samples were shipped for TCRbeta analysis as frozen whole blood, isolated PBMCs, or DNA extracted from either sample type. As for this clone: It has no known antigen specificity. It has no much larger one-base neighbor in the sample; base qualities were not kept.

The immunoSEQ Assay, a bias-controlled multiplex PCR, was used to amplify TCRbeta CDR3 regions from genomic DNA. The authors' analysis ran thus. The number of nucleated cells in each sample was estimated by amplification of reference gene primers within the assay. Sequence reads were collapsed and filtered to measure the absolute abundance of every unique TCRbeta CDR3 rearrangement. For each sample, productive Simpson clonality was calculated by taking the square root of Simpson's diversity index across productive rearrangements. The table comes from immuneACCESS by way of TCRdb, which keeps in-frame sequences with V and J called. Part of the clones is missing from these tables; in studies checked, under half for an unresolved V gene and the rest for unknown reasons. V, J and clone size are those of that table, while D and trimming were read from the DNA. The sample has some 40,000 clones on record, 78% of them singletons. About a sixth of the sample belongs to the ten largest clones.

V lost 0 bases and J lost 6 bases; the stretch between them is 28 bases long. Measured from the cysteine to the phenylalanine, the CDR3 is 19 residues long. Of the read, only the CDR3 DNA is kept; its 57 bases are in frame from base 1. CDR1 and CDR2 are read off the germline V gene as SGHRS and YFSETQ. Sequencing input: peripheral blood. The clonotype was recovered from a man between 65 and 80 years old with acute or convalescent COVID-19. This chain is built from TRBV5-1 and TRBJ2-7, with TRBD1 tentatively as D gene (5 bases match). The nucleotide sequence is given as TGCGCCAGCAGCTTGGGCTCGCAGGGTGTAAGTGGGTATCCTGCCGAGCAGTACTTC. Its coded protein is CASSLGSQGVSGYPAEQYF.